The clone carrying this TCR beta chain has ten or more counts. The time point here: blood at routine non-recurrence follow-up after resection. Whole RNA was taken from tumor, nontumor lung or frozen PBMC; it was then sequenced unsorted. The data originate from a study of spatial heterogeneity in lung cancer. As for the study in general: PBMC samples from follow-up, when available, were sequenced at a median of around 2 years post-resection.

With 5 bases removed from V and 5 bases from J, the gap between germline ends came to 6 bases. Germline CDR1 reads MDHEN; CDR2 reads SYDVKM. CDR3 size: 11 residues. TCRdb passed the 5' RACE reads through MiXCR, listing each CDR3 protein once. The sample holds around 100,000 distinct CDR3 sequences, roughly a tenth seen once. Sample: PBMCs, taken at follow-up. The genes are TRBV28 and TRBJ1-2; D is ambiguous. This clonotype was sampled from a female donor with early-stage non-small cell lung cancer. The DNA of the CDR3 is TGTGCCAGCAGTGGAGGGTATGGCTACACCTTC. As protein: CASSGGYGYTF.